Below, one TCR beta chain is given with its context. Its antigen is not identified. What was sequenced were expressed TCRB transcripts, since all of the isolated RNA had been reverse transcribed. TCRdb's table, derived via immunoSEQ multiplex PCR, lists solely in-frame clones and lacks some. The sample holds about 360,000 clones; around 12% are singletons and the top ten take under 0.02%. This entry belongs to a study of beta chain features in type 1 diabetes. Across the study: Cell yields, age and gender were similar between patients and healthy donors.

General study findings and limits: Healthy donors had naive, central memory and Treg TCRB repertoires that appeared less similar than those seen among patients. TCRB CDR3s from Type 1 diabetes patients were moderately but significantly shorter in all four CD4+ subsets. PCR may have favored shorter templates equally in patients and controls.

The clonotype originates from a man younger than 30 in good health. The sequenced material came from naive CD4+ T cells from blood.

The CDR3 nucleotides read TGTGCCAGCTCACCTGGTTGGGGGCCCTACTACAATGAGCAGTTCTTC. The encoded protein is CASSPGWGPYYNEQFF. The chain combines TRBV18 with TRBJ2-1; D is perhaps TRBD1 (6 bases). CDR3 length: 16 residues. The germline V gene has CDR1 KGHSH and CDR2 LQKENI. Deletions cut 3 bases from V and 3 bases from J, with 15 bases between.